These T cell receptor beta chains were read from a single sample in a study of spatial heterogeneity in lung cancer. One entry per CDR3 protein results from TCRdb running MiXCR on the 5' RACE reads. The profile shows about 27,000 distinct CDR3 sequences, roughly 7.1% of them singletons. Specimen: lung tumor tissue, collected at surgery. All receptors derive from a male donor with early-stage non-small cell lung cancer. Both conserved end residues are part of each CDR3. D genes are given only for firm matches.

>.|TRBV6-5|16|TRBJ2-5
CASSYSGTEGLETQYF
>TRBD1|TRBV28|16|TRBJ2-3
CASSFLRDRGLDTQYF
>.|TRBV2|14|TRBJ2-1
CASTRGAYRNEQFF
>TRBD1|TRBV6-2/TRBV6-3|13|TRBJ2-7
CASRRQGSYEQYF
>.|TRBV11-2|16|TRBJ1-2
CASSSLPGLSTYGYTF
>TRBD1|TRBV11-3|13|TRBJ1-2
CASSLSGQGISHF
>.|TRBV20-1|16|TRBJ1-1
CSARELGTGSNTEAFF
>.|TRBV29-1|14|TRBJ2-5
CGVARAAFQETQYF
>TRBD2|TRBV15|13|TRBJ2-1
CATVRGGGNEQFF
>TRBD2|TRBV7-9|13|TRBJ2-2
CASSGGSTGELFF
>.|TRBV7-2|14|TRBJ2-3
CASSLVLDSDTQYF
>TRBD1|TRBV27|14|TRBJ1-6
CASTRTGSNSPLHF
>.|TRBV4-1|14|TRBJ2-7
CASSQELGSDEQYF
>TRBD1|TRBV7-8|14|TRBJ1-2
CASSSGQGTGGYTF
>.|TRBV29-1|14|TRBJ2-3
CSVLVSTGGDTQYF
>.|TRBV4-3|15|TRBJ1-3
CASSKDSFSGNTIYF
>.|TRBV10-2|13|TRBJ2-5
CASSEGGWKTQYF
>.|TRBV28|14|TRBJ2-5
CASRPFSLQETQYF
>TRBD2|TRBV25-1|15|TRBJ2-1
CASRSSGGRYNEQFF
>.|TRBV4-3|13|TRBJ2-7
CASSQGGGGEQYF
>.|TRBV2|12|TRBJ2-1
CASDRGSGEQFF
>.|TRBV7-2|13|TRBJ1-2
CASSPDRNYGYTF
>.|TRBV4-2|14|TRBJ2-5
CASSQAWQQETQYF
>.|TRBV20-1|14|TRBJ2-6
CSGSSETGANVLTF
>TRBD1|TRBV25-1|17|TRBJ2-6
CASSEYGTGAGANVLTF
>.|TRBV6-5|14|TRBJ2-5
CASRIPGGKETQYF
>.|TRBV6-1|17|TRBJ1-4
CASSDHYARANNEKLFF
>.|TRBV27|15|TRBJ2-3
CASSLGTGNTDTQYF
>.|TRBV7-8|15|TRBJ2-2
CASSPRRGPTGELFF
>TRBD1|TRBV5-1|14|TRBJ1-2
CASSMGQGVYGYTF
>.|TRBV29-1|16|TRBJ2-3
CSVEDHIADGTDTQYF
>.|TRBV5-4|15|TRBJ1-3
CASSLELGSGNTIYF
>TRBD2|TRBV5-1|15|TRBJ2-1
CASSLSAGDYNEQFF
>TRBD1|TRBV5-1|15|TRBJ2-3
CASSLKQGWSDTQYF
>.|TRBV20-1|14|TRBJ1-5
CSADQGSAYQPQHF
>.|TRBV5-1|13|TRBJ2-5
CASSYGTQETQYF
>TRBD1|TRBV20-1|16|TRBJ1-5
CSASDTGTAGNQPQHF
>TRBD1|TRBV13|16|TRBJ2-6
CASSPGQGTGANVLTF
>.|TRBV28|15|TRBJ1-2
CASMSGIGASYGYTF
>.|TRBV7-9|15|TRBJ2-3
CASSLGQISTDTQYF
>.|TRBV20-1|13|TRBJ1-4
CSARDPPDEKLFF
>TRBD1|TRBV5-1|18|TRBJ2-1
CASSLIGAGGISYNEQFF
>.|TRBV18|15|TRBJ1-4
CASSPGRIFNEKLFF
>TRBD2|TRBV4-1|19|TRBJ2-3
CASSQGASGGSSLTDTQYF
>.|TRBV28|12|TRBJ2-7
CASSTSGTEQYF
>.|TRBV4-3|19|TRBJ1-2
CASSQDPGSRYSFGYGYTF
>TRBD2|TRBV29-1|12|TRBJ2-1
CSGSGAYNEQFF
>.|TRBV11-2|14|TRBJ2-5
CASSSIRGSETQYF
>.|TRBV7-8|14|TRBJ1-4
CASSLEGLVEKLFF
>.|TRBV7-2|14|TRBJ2-2
CASSLQRNTGELFF
>TRBD1|TRBV5-1|15|TRBJ1-3
CASSLRTGAGNTIYF
>.|TRBV12-3/TRBV12-4|15|TRBJ1-2
CASSLRQGLSYGYTF
>.|TRBV27|15|TRBJ2-3
CASAPGPPFSDTQYF
>.|TRBV5-6|16|TRBJ2-1
CASSFWGDSHYNEQFF
>.|TRBV19|15|TRBJ1-5
CASNSDGGSNQPQHF
>.|TRBV7-6|16|TRBJ1-3
CASSLFQDYSGNTIYF
>.|TRBV4-2|13|TRBJ2-7
CASSQDRGYEQYF